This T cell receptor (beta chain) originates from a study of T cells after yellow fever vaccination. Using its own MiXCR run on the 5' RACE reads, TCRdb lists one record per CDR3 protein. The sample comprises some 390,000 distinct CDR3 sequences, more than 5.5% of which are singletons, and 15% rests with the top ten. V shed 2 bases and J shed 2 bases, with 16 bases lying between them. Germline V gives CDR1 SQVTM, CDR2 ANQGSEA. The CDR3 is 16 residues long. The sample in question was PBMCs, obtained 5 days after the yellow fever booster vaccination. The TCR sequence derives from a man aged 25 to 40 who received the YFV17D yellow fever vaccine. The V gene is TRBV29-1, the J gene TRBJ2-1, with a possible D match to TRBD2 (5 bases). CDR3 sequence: CSVELFEAAAYNEQFF. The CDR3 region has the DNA TGCAGCGTTGAACTCTTTGAAGCGGCAGCCTACAATGAGCAGTTCTTC.